The 17 T cell receptor beta chains below were found in one sample sequenced in a study of blood T cell repertoires in COVID-19. Only in-frame clones appear in the TCRdb table, and some are missing; sequencing was by immunoSEQ multiplex PCR. In the table there are a few hundred thousand clones, around nine tenths of which are singletons. Material for sequencing was peripheral blood. The receptor set was obtained from a man aged 60 to 69 with acute or convalescent COVID-19.

The V call is TRBV5-1, the J call TRBJ2-5; a possible D gene is TRBD1 (6 bases). The CDR3 runs to 15 residues. V lost 4 bases and J lost 5, with 18 bases in between. Per the germline V gene, CDR1 is SGHRS and CDR2 is YFSETQ. CDR3 loop: CASSDAQGRGETQYF. CDR3 DNA: TGCGCCAGCAGCGACGCACAGGGTAGAGGGGAGACCCAGTACTTC. The variable domain in full, with the rest retrieved from reference TRBV5-1 and TRBJ2-5, is KAGVTQTPRYLIKTRGQQVTLSCSPISGHRSVSWYQQTPGQGLQFLFEYFSETQRNKGNFPGRFSGRQFSNSRSEMNVSTLELGDSALYLCASSDAQGRGETQYFGPGTRLLVL.

The CDR3 DNA follows: TGTGCCAGCACCCCTAGGGGGGGGATTGGGGATGAGCAGTACTTC. This gives the protein CASTPRGGIGDEQYF. The chain uses TRBV6-5 and TRBJ2-7; a weak D match, TRBD2 (7 bases). Germline lookup yields CDR1 MNHEY and CDR2 SVGAGI. V shed 7 bases and J shed 7 bases, with 23 bases lying between them. CDR3 length equals 15 residues.

The chain carries TRBV7-9 and TRBJ2-7; D perhaps matches TRBD1 (6 bases). The CDR3 consists of 18 residues. With 0 bases removed from V and 1 base from J, the gap between germline ends came to 19 bases. Germline V lookup: CDR1 SEHNR, CDR2 FQNEAQ (reference sequence). The CDR3 DNA reads TGTGCCAGCAGCTTAGCGGGGTGGCAGGGGAGTGGATCCTACGAGCAGTACTTC. Amino acid sequence: CASSLAGWQGSGSYEQYF.

The chain has TRBV30 and TRBJ1-6; TRBD1 agrees at 10 bases. The J segment lost 9 bases and the V segment lost 3 bases, leaving 5 bases of the junction unmatched. This CDR3 comprises 14 residues. Germline V gene data show CDR1 as GTSNPN and CDR2 as SVGIG (reference sequence). CDR3 amino acids: CAWSGTGDGSPLHF. CDR3 nucleotide sequence: TGTGCCTGGAGCGGGACAGGGGACGGTTCACCCCTCCACTTT.

This clone was counted once. The chain uses TRBV7-9 and TRBJ1-2; a weak D match, TRBD1 (6 bases). V lost 5 bases to trimming and J lost 8 bases, with 18 bases between them. CDR3 size: 14 residues. Germline lookup yields CDR1 SEHNR and CDR2 FQNEAQ (reference sequence). For the CDR3, the DNA is TGTGCCAGCAGCCGACAGGAGCGGATGCAAGGCTACACCTTC. Translating it yields CASSRQERMQGYTF.

This sequence joins TRBV7-3 and TRBJ2-3, with 7 bases aligning to TRBD2. This CDR3 is built from 14 residues. Germline V gene lookup returns CDR1 SGHTA and CDR2 FQGTGA. V was pared by 5 bases and J by 4 bases, with 6 bases of the junction left unmatched. CDR3 DNA: TGTGCCAGCAGCCCAACTAGCGCCCCAGATACGCAGTATTTT. Amino acid sequence: CASSPTSAPDTQYF.

The chain links TRBV7-2 to TRBJ2-2; weak D call: TRBD1 (5 bases). Germline CDR1 and CDR2: SGHTA and FQGNSA. Trimming took off 6 bases at V and 4 bases at J, with 12 bases between the two ends. The CDR3 totals 14 residues. The CDR3 bases are TGTGCCAGCAGGAAGACAGCAGCCACCGGGGAGCTGTTTTTT. It specifies CASRKTAATGELFF.

This clone was counted between two and nine times. Other DNA sequences from this sample encode an identical CDR3 as well. V is TRBV6-5 and J is TRBJ2-3; no definite D call. V was cut by 2 bases and J by 0 bases, with 6 bases left in between. This CDR3 comprises 14 residues. In germline, CDR1 is MNHEY, CDR2 SVGAGI. This CDR3 reads CASSYDSSTDTQYF. DNA of the CDR3: TGTGCCAGCAGTTACGACTCGAGCACAGATACGCAGTATTTT.

The chain joins TRBV6-6 to TRBJ2-1; TRBD2 aligns across 11 bases. The junction had 17 bases not matched to a gene; V was cut back by 5 bases and J by 5 bases. Germline V gives CDR1 MNHNY, CDR2 SVGAGI (reference sequence). The CDR3 sequence is 19 residues long. CDR3 amino acids: CASSPWSSGGVGGHNEQFF. In DNA form, the CDR3 reads TGTGCCAGCAGTCCCTGGAGTAGCGGGGGGGTCGGAGGTCACAATGAGCAGTTCTTC.

This chain connects TRBV15 to TRBJ1-5; D possibly corresponds to TRBD1 (6 bases). Trimming stripped 0 bases from V and 2 bases from J, with 14 bases between. There are 17 residues in the CDR3. CDR1 and CDR2 (germline): LNHNV, YYDKDF (reference sequence). CDR3 in amino acids: CATSRETGWIGNQPQHF. The CDR3 bases are TGTGCCACCAGCAGAGAAACAGGGTGGATCGGCAATCAGCCCCAGCATTTT.

This chain uses TRBV7-6 with TRBJ1-6; no clear D gene. The CDR3 has 17 residues. V lost 3 bases and J 0 bases, leaving 12 bases between the germline ends. Germline V gene data show CDR1 as SGHVS and CDR2 as FNYEAQ. This chain's CDR3 is CASSLGRRSSYNSPLHF. The CDR3 nucleotides read TGTGCCAGCAGCTTGGGGAGGCGTAGCTCCTATAATTCACCCCTCCACTTT.

Comment on this clone: Different DNA sequences within this sample yield the same CDR3. The genes are TRBV9 and TRBJ2-3, with 7 bases fitting TRBD2. The junction had 11 bases not matched to a gene; V was cut back by 4 bases and J by 3 bases. Looked up from germline, CDR1 is SGDLS and CDR2 is YYNGEE. The CDR3 runs 16 residues. The CDR3, as DNA: TGTGCCAGCAGCCCCCCCTCGGGGGGTGGGACAGATACGCAGTATTTT. Amino acids: CASSPPSGGGTDTQYF. Using reference TRBV9 and TRBJ2-3 for the parts outside the CDR3, the full variable domain is DSGVTQTPKHLITATGQRVTLRCSPRSGDLSVYWYQQSLDQGLQFLIQYYNGEERAKGNILERFSAQQFPDLHSELNLSSLELGDSALYFCASSPPSGGGTDTQYFGPGTRLTVL.

The rearrangement links TRBV3-1 (or the pseudogene TRBV3-2) to TRBJ1-2; tentative D call: TRBD1 (5 bases). Germline lookup yields CDR1 LGHDT and CDR2 YNNKEL (reference sequence). V was trimmed by 0 bases and J by 4 bases, leaving 9 bases between them. The CDR3 sequence is 14 residues long. Here the CDR3 DNA reads TGTGCCAGCAGCCAAGACAGGGTTGCCTATGGCTACACCTTC. Protein: CASSQDRVAYGYTF.

This clone was counted once. This rearrangement joins TRBV24-1 to TRBJ2-1, with TRBD2 as a possible D gene (8 bases). CDR1 is KGHDR and CDR2 is SFDVKD in the germline V gene. CDR3 size: 17 residues. V was trimmed by 5 bases and J by 0 bases, leaving 16 bases between them. The CDR3 bases are TGTGCCACCAGTGCCAAGGGGGCGGGGGGCTCCTACAATGAGCAGTTCTTC. Residues: CATSAKGAGGSYNEQFF.

This clone was recorded a few times. The chain combines TRBV6-4 with TRBJ1-1; the D gene is possibly TRBD1 (5 bases). Germline V gene data show CDR1 as MRHNA and CDR2 as SNTAGT. Trimming removed 4 bases at V and 1 base at J, with 10 bases between. This CDR3 spans 14 amino acids. The CDR3 is CASSVRAGNTEAFF. The CDR3, as DNA: TGTGCCAGCAGTGTCAGGGCAGGGAACACTGAAGCTTTCTTT.

This clone was observed a few times. This chain joins TRBV12-3 or TRBV12-4 and TRBJ1-2; TRBD1 agrees at 8 bases. CDR3 size: 12 residues. Unmatched junction bases numbered 3, after V lost 5 bases and J lost 7 bases. The CDR3 DNA is TGTGCCAGCAGTCGACAGGGGATTGGCTACACCTTC. It yields the protein CASSRQGIGYTF.

This chain joins TRBV28 and TRBJ1-2; possible D gene TRBD1, 5 bases. Germline CDR1 reads MDHEN; CDR2 reads SYDVKM. Trimming took 7 bases from V and 8 from J, leaving 23 bases between them. There are 15 residues in the CDR3. DNA for the CDR3: TGTGCCAGCAATTACCCCCAACAAGGGGTGTGGGGCTACACCTTC. Its translation: CASNYPQQGVWGYTF.